A selection of T cell receptor beta chains follows, all from one sample in a study of cytomegalovirus exposure and HLA in healthy donors. Some clones are missing from TCRdb's copy, which holds only in-frame ones; the method was immunoSEQ multiplex PCR. The table has fewer than 250,000 clones, 60% to 80% seen once. Sequencing was performed on PBMCs. All receptors come from a woman in her late teens or twenties in good health and CMV-seronegative. The CDR3 runs from the conserved cysteine through the conserved F or W. Fields, in order: clone size, J gene, V gene, D gene, CDR3 DNA, CDR3 protein. The D gene is left open where the match is weak. Clone size is given for some rows only: seen once, a few or many times, or a class if the clone is expanded.

clone_size: NA
j_call: TRBJ1-6
v_call: TRBV9
d_call: NA
cdr3_nt: TGTGCCAGCAGCGTAGGGATAGGAGGGAATTCACCCCTCCACTTT
cdr3_aa: CASSVGIGGNSPLHF

clone_size: NA
j_call: TRBJ2-7
v_call: TRBV7-2
d_call: TRBD2
cdr3_nt: TGTGCCAGCAGCTTGCAGGCTAGCGGGGCTTACGAGCAGTACTTC
cdr3_aa: CASSLQASGAYEQYF

clone_size: NA
j_call: TRBJ1-5
v_call: TRBV19
d_call: TRBD1
cdr3_nt: TGTGCCAGTAGTACAAACCGGGACAGGGGGCATCAGCCCCAGCATTTT
cdr3_aa: CASSTNRDRGHQPQHF

clone_size: NA
j_call: TRBJ2-3
v_call: TRBV2
d_call: NA
cdr3_nt: TGTGCCAGCAGGACCCCCCTGGCGGTGGTGGGTACGCAGTATTTT
cdr3_aa: CASRTPLAVVGTQYF

clone_size: NA
j_call: TRBJ1-2
v_call: TRBV5-6
d_call: NA
cdr3_nt: TGTGCCAGCAGCTTGGCTCCTAACTATGGCTACACCTTC
cdr3_aa: CASSLAPNYGYTF

clone_size: NA
j_call: TRBJ1-5
v_call: TRBV6-6
d_call: TRBD1
cdr3_nt: TGTGCCAGCAGTTACGGGGGACAGGGAATCAATCAGCCCCAGCATTTT
cdr3_aa: CASSYGGQGINQPQHF

clone_size: once
j_call: TRBJ2-5
v_call: TRBV7-6
d_call: TRBD2
cdr3_nt: TGTGCCAGCAGCTTAACCGCCCTCGCGGGGGGGAAACAAGAGACCCAGTACTTC
cdr3_aa: CASSLTALAGGKQETQYF

clone_size: NA
j_call: TRBJ1-6
v_call: TRBV7-2
d_call: TRBD1
cdr3_nt: TGTGCCAGCAGCTCGGGACAGAATAATTCACCCCTCCACTTT
cdr3_aa: CASSSGQNNSPLHF

clone_size: NA
j_call: TRBJ1-1
v_call: TRBV5-4
d_call: NA
cdr3_nt: TGTGCCAGCAGCTTGCCCAGGGGCGATACTGAAGCTTTCTTT
cdr3_aa: CASSLPRGDTEAFF

clone_size: NA
j_call: TRBJ2-5
v_call: TRBV9
d_call: NA
cdr3_nt: TGTGCCAGCAGCGTAGGGGACTCAAAAGAGACCCAGTACTTC
cdr3_aa: CASSVGDSKETQYF

clone_size: once
j_call: TRBJ1-1
v_call: TRBV5-1
d_call: TRBD1
cdr3_nt: TGCGCCAGCAGGTCTGAGACAGGGGTCTACACTGAAGCTTTCTTT
cdr3_aa: CASRSETGVYTEAFF

clone_size: NA
j_call: TRBJ1-5
v_call: TRBV23-1
d_call: TRBD1
cdr3_nt: TGCGCCAGCAGCCCGGCCAGGGGGACTCAGCCCCAGCATTTT
cdr3_aa: CASSPARGTQPQHF

clone_size: NA
j_call: TRBJ2-3
v_call: TRBV18
d_call: NA
cdr3_nt: TGTGCCAGCTCACCATCCGGGGCAGATACGCAGTATTTT
cdr3_aa: CASSPSGADTQYF